What follows are 21 T cell receptor beta chains derived from one specimen sequenced in a study of T cell repertoires in cytomegalovirus infection. Antigen specificity for these receptors is unknown. TCRdb passed the reads through MiXCR, listing each CDR3 protein once. This table holds 700,000 to 850,000 distinct CDR3 sequences, approximately 32% found once. This specimen was cultured CD8+ T cells from PBMCs, taken from culture after CMV antigen stimulation. These receptors came from a human donor in good health (CMV status not recorded). Some clones in this sample may be carry-over from other donors' samples.

This chain uses TRBV5-1 with TRBJ2-1; TRBD1 aligns across 7 bases. Losses at the gene ends were 0 bases for V and 4 bases for J; bases not matched to a gene: 7. This CDR3 contains 16 residues. Germline V gene lookup returns CDR1 SGHRS and CDR2 YFSETQ. The CDR3 loop reads CASSLAPTGDYNEQFF. The DNA for the CDR3 is TGCGCCAGCAGCTTGGCCCCTACAGGGGATTACAATGAGCAGTTCTTC.

The chain recombines TRBV7-9 with TRBJ2-1; 9 bases line up with TRBD2. The CDR3 spans 16 residues. The germline CDR1 and CDR2 sequences are SEHNR and FQNEAQ (reference sequence). V dropped 5 bases and J dropped 2; count of bases not matched to a gene: 7. The CDR3 DNA sequence: TGTGCCAGCAGCCTCCCCCAGCGGGGGGCCTACAATGAGCAGTTCTTC. As protein: CASSLPQRGAYNEQFF.

J is TRBJ2-1 and V is TRBV15; maybe TRBD2 (6 bases). V lost 3 bases and J lost 4, with 19 bases in between. The CDR3 runs 17 residues. The germline V gene encodes CDR1 LNHNV and CDR2 YYDKDF (reference sequence). CDR3 sequence: CATSSPWDSGGYNEQFF. The DNA for the CDR3 is TGTGCCACCAGCAGTCCTTGGGACTCCGGCGGATACAATGAGCAGTTCTTC.

The V call is TRBV2, the J call TRBJ2-1, with 16 bases aligning to TRBD2. The CDR3 extends over 15 amino acids. With 6 bases clipped from V and 6 bases from J, the junction kept 2 bases outside the gene matches. Per the germline V gene, CDR1 is SNHLY and CDR2 is FYNNEI. CDR3 protein: CASRGTSGGANEQFF. The DNA of the CDR3 is TGTGCCAGCAGGGGGACTAGCGGGGGGGCCAATGAGCAGTTCTTC.

This clonotype was seen repeatedly, ten times or more. This rearrangement joins TRBV7-9 to TRBJ1-2; 9 bases align to TRBD1. Per the germline V gene, CDR1 is SEHNR and CDR2 is FQNEAQ (reference sequence). Trimming at V came to 6 bases and at J to 4 bases, leaving 12 bases not matched to a gene. The CDR3 loop spans 16 amino acids. For the CDR3, the DNA is TGTGCCAGCAGTAGTTCCGGGACAGGGATACGCTATGGCTACACCTTC. This encodes CASSSSGTGIRYGYTF.

Notes on this clonotype: The junction departs from the called germline gene at one end, perhaps through a read error. The genes are TRBV2 and TRBJ2-5; D is ambiguous. This CDR3 is 12 amino acids long. Germline CDR1 is SNHLY and CDR2 is FYNNEI. CDR3 sequence (DNA): TGTGCAAGCACGAACATCGAAGAGACCCAGTACTTC. Its translation is CASTNIEETQYF.

The genes are TRBV7-9 and TRBJ2-5, with a possible D match to TRBD2 (5 bases). Germline loops: CDR1 SEHNR, CDR2 FQNEAQ (reference sequence). The CDR3 is made up of 19 amino acids. The germline V and J ends were trimmed by 1 base and 5 bases, with 26 bases remaining between them. The CDR3 is CASSLEARVGNSRVETQYF. CDR3 coding DNA: TGTGCCAGCAGCTTAGAGGCGAGAGTTGGCAACTCGAGGGTTGAGACCCAGTACTTC.

V and J are TRBV6-2 or TRBV6-3 and TRBJ1-5; 10 nucleotides align to TRBD1. The CDR3 is 17 amino acids. V lost 5 bases and J lost 0; bases outside the gene matches: 7. Germline assignment: CDR1 MNHEY and CDR2 SVGEGT. The CDR3: CASSGQGVVYSNQPQHF. The CDR3 DNA reads TGTGCCAGCAGTGGACAGGGGGTAGTTTATAGCAATCAGCCCCAGCATTTT.

With respect to this clonotype: One end of the junction varies from germline; a read error may be responsible. The rearrangement links TRBV6-2 or TRBV6-3 to TRBJ1-1, with D hard to call. The CDR3 runs to 13 residues. The V gene's germline CDR1 is MNHEY and CDR2 SVGEGT. The CDR3 is CANSYLMNTEAFF. The CDR3 DNA follows: TGTGCCAACAGTTACCTTATGAACACTGAAGCTTTCTTT.

This clonotype appeared a few times. V is TRBV10-3 and J is TRBJ1-6; the D gene is possibly TRBD1 (6 bases). V shed 5 bases and J shed 0 bases, with 17 bases lying between them. The CDR3 runs to 18 residues. The germline V gene encodes CDR1 ENHRY and CDR2 SYGVKD. CDR3 loop: CAISSLDRSSSYNSPLHF. CDR3 DNA sequence: TGTGCCATCAGTTCCTTAGACAGGTCGAGCTCCTATAATTCACCCCTCCACTTT.

The rearrangement joins TRBV5-4 to TRBJ2-1; 10 nucleotides align to TRBD1. The CDR3 has 16 residues. In germline, CDR1 is SGHNT, CDR2 YYREEE (reference sequence). V shed 4 bases, J shed 3 bases, and the junction held 7 bases outside the gene matches. The CDR3 loop reads CASSDWDRGIYNEQFF. Written as DNA, the CDR3 is TGTGCCAGCAGCGACTGGGACAGGGGAATCTACAATGAGCAGTTCTTC.

This clonotype was observed a few times. The chain has TRBV7-6 and TRBJ2-5; D is uncertain. This CDR3 spans 15 amino acids. Germline V lookup: CDR1 SGHVS, CDR2 FNYEAQ. V was cut by 1 base and J by 5 bases, with 14 bases left in between. CDR3 nucleotides: TGTGCCAGCAGCTTAGGAGAATATTCTCCGGAGACCCAGTACTTC. Its protein is CASSLGEYSPETQYF.

This clonotype was seen a few times. V and J are TRBV12-3 or TRBV12-4 and TRBJ1-5; D remains ambiguous. The CDR3 sequence is 14 residues long. Trimming removed 6 bases at V and 3 bases at J, with 12 bases between. Written as DNA, the CDR3 is TGTGCCAGCAGCGAACATTCGAACAATCAGCCCCAGCATTTT. Translated, it gives CASSEHSNNQPQHF.

The V and J genes are TRBV7-6 and TRBJ2-1, with 11 bases identical to TRBD1. Germline V gives CDR1 SGHVS, CDR2 FNYEAQ. After removal of 5 bases from V and 9 bases from J, the junction contained 15 bases not matched to a gene. The CDR3 runs to 17 residues. The CDR3 region has the DNA TGTGCCAGCAGCGCACGCTCCGGGACAGGGGGGTATGGTGAGCAGTTCTTC. Translating it yields CASSARSGTGGYGEQFF.

This clonotype was detected a few times. V and J are TRBV12-3 or TRBV12-4 and TRBJ2-1; D is unclear. V gave up 1 base and J gave up 8 bases, with 9 bases separating them. The CDR3 has 13 residues. CDR3 bases: TGTGCCAGCAGTTTAGATTTGGCAGATGAGCAGTTCTTC. It specifies CASSLDLADEQFF.

Many counts were recorded for this clonotype. The chain recombines TRBV7-2 with TRBJ2-1, with 11 nucleotides matching TRBD2. The CDR3 sequence is 20 residues long. V shed 1 base, J shed 4 bases, and the junction held 15 bases outside the gene matches. The germline CDR1 and CDR2 sequences are SGHTA and FQGNSA. This CDR3 reads CASSLEPLWASGGIYNEQFF. CDR3 DNA: TGTGCCAGCAGCTTAGAACCTCTCTGGGCTAGCGGGGGGATATACAATGAGCAGTTCTTC.

This clonotype came up a few times. The rearrangement uses TRBV6-5 and TRBJ1-6; D is undetermined. The CDR3 has 13 residues. The germline gives CDR1 MNHEY, CDR2 SVGAGI. V was pared by 2 bases and J by 7 bases, with 6 bases between. CDR3 loop: CASSYGENSPLHF. The CDR3 DNA is TGTGCCAGCAGTTACGGCGAGAATTCACCCCTCCACTTT.

The DNA for the CDR3 is TGTGCCAGCAGCGACCTTGGACGGGACTCCTGGAATGAGCAGTTCTTC. Protein sequence: CASSDLGRDSWNEQFF. The chain joins TRBV7-6 to TRBJ2-1; TRBD2 is a possible D gene (6 bases). The germline gives CDR1 SGHVS, CDR2 FNYEAQ. The CDR3 totals 16 residues. The ends were cut back, 5 bases at V and 7 bases at J, with 21 bases in the middle.

This clonotype was counted between two and nine times. V and J are TRBV19 and TRBJ1-6; the D is unclear. Germline CDR1 LNHDA, CDR2 SQIVND (reference sequence). Trimming removed 9 bases from V and 0 bases from J, with 12 bases in between. CDR3 length: 15 amino acids. CDR3 nucleotides: TGTGCCAGCCAGAACCCGAGCTCCTATAATTCACCCCTCCACTTT. This sequence encodes CASQNPSSYNSPLHF.

The chain links TRBV25-1 to TRBJ1-2; D remains ambiguous. CDR3 size: 14 residues. Trimming stripped 1 base from V and 6 bases from J, with 12 bases between. Per the germline V gene, CDR1 is MGHDK and CDR2 is SYGVNS. CDR3 region: CASSEWRGMDGYTF. The CDR3, as DNA: TGTGCCAGCAGTGAATGGAGAGGGATGGATGGCTACACCTTC.

The chain has TRBV2 and TRBJ1-2; 7 positions match TRBD1. The CDR3 is 13 residues long. Germline V gene data show CDR1 as SNHLY and CDR2 as FYNNEI. The V segment lost 8 bases and the J segment 8 bases; nucleotides outside the gene matches: 11. The CDR3 reads CASGPGGARGYTF. The CDR3 nucleotides read TGTGCCAGCGGGCCAGGGGGAGCTCGGGGCTACACCTTC.